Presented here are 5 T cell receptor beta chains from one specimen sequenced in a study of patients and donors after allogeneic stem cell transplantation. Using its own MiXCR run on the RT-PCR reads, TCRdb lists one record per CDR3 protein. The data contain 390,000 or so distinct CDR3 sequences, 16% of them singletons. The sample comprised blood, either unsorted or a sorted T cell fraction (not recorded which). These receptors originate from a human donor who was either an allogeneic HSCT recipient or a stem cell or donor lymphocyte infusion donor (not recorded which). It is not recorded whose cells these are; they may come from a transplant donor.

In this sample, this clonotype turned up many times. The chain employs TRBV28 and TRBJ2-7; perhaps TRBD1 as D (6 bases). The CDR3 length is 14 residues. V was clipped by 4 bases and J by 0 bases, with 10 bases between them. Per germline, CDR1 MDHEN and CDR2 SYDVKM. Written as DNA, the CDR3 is TGTGCCAGCAGTTCCCGGACAGTCTCCTACGAGCAGTACTTC. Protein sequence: CASSSRTVSYEQYF.

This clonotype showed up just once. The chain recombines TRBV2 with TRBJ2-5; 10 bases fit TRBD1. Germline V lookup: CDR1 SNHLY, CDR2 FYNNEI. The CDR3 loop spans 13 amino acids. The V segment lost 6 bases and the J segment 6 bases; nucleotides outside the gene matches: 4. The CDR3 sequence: CASSGTGEKTQYF. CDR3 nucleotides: TGTGCCAGCAGCGGGACAGGGGAGAAGACCCAGTACTTC.

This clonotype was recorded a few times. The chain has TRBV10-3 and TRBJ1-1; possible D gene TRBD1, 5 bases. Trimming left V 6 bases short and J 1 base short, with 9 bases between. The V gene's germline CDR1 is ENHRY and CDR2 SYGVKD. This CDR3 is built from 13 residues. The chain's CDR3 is CAIRSGQNTEAFF. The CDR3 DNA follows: TGTGCCATCAGGTCAGGGCAGAACACTGAAGCTTTCTTT.

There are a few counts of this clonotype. This CDR3 is CASSLARAADTQYF. CDR3 DNA sequence: TGTGCCAGCAGCTTAGCCAGGGCGGCAGATACGCAGTATTTT. This sequence joins TRBV7-6 and TRBJ2-3, with TRBD1 as a possible D gene (5 bases). The CDR3 is 14 residues long. Trimming took off 0 bases at V and 4 bases at J, with 8 bases between the two ends. Per germline, CDR1 SGHVS and CDR2 FNYEAQ.

The CDR3: CASSLGQGPSYEQYF. The CDR3 DNA reads TGCGCCAGCAGCTTGGGTCAGGGTCCCTCCTACGAGCAGTACTTC. J is TRBJ2-7 and V is TRBV5-1, with D maybe TRBD1 (5 bases). CDR3 length: 15 residues. V was clipped by 0 bases and J by 0 bases, with 10 bases between them. Germline V CDR1 and CDR2: SGHRS, YFSETQ.